The clone carrying this TCR beta chain has more than one count but fewer than ten. Its target is unknown. The second PCR ran about 7 to 12 cycles with a sample-barcoded 5' primer and J-beta primers. A template-switch adaptor with 12 random nucleotides tagged each cDNA molecule. TCRdb ran MiXCR on the 5' RACE reads and lists one entry per CDR3 protein. The sample contains around 600,000 distinct CDR3 sequences, roughly 43% of which appear only once. The record originates from a study of blood T cells in healthy people across ages. Study outcomes and limitations: It was not known whether donors were CMV positive (a possible confounder of expanded clonotype changes).

Germline loops: CDR1 DFQATT, CDR2 SNEGSKA (reference sequence). CDR3 length: 14 residues. Germline trimming cut 0 bases from V and 6 bases from J; bases unmatched to any gene: 4. V is TRBV20-1 and J is TRBJ1-4; 7 nucleotides match TRBD1. Sequences were obtained from blood. The receptor comes from a man older than 75 in good health. CDR3 DNA: TGCAGTGCTAGAGAGGGGACAGTCCATGAAAAACTGTTTTTT. Its protein is CSAREGTVHEKLFF.